Below are 4 T cell receptor beta chains sequenced from a single sample in a study of OX40 agonist ivuxolimab in advanced cancers. Produced via immunoSEQ multiplex PCR; TCRdb's table is partial and in-frame only. The sample has 30,000 to 40,000 clones, 82% seen once; the top ten hold around 22%. The source material was CD4+ or CD8+ T cells sorted from blood, sampled in a trial of the OX40 agonist ivuxolimab. These receptors were collected from an adult with an advanced solid tumor such as melanoma, head and neck, liver or kidney cancer.

The chain links TRBV6-1 to TRBJ2-7; 9 positions agree with TRBD1. The CDR3 is 14 amino acids. Germline V gives CDR1 MNHNS, CDR2 SASEGT. The V segment lost 6 bases and the J segment 7 bases; nucleotides outside the gene matches: 10. The CDR3 sequence: CASRSGQGLREQYF. The CDR3 DNA is TGTGCCAGCAGGTCGGGACAGGGACTGAGGGAGCAGTACTTC.

This clone was counted once. The chain couples TRBV6-5 to TRBJ1-1; D gene uncertain. This CDR3 has 14 residues. The germline V and J ends were trimmed by 0 bases and 1 base, with 6 bases remaining between them. Germline loops: CDR1 MNHEY, CDR2 SVGAGI. The CDR3 nucleotides are TGTGCCAGCAGTTACTCTGGTAGGAACACTGAAGCTTTCTTT. This gives the protein CASSYSGRNTEAFF.

This clone showed up just a few times. The V call is TRBV19, the J call TRBJ1-2; 10 nucleotides line up with TRBD1. This CDR3 region has 14 residues. The germline gives CDR1 LNHDA, CDR2 SQIVND (reference sequence). Trimming cost V 3 bases and J 8 bases; bases outside gene matches: 6. The CDR3 sequence: CASSIGTGVWGYTF. CDR3 DNA sequence: TGTGCCAGTAGTATCGGGACAGGGGTATGGGGCTACACCTTC.

The J gene is TRBJ1-2, the V gene TRBV7-9, with a weak D call TRBD1 (5 bases). Germline V lookup: CDR1 SEHNR, CDR2 FQNEAQ (reference sequence). Deletions cut 5 bases from V and 4 bases from J, with 20 bases between. The CDR3 consists of 16 residues. Here the CDR3 reads CASSKLRDGYRYGYTF. The CDR3 DNA sequence: TGTGCCAGCAGCAAACTGCGGGACGGATACCGCTATGGCTACACCTTC.